Listed here is a single T cell receptor (beta chain). The antigen is unknown. This sample was included in a study of shared clonotypes between healthy human individuals. Whole-study results and caveats: Sampling covered blood only; tissue repertoires likely differ.

PCR replicates from unsorted PBMC used roughly 300 ng DNA, and this amount was some 30,000 T cell genomes. Assay used: immunoSEQ multiplex PCR; TCRdb lists only in-frame clones, some missing. The sample holds about half a million clones, 65% to 80% seen once. The CDR3 extends over 15 amino acids. Germline V gene lookup returns CDR1 GTSNPN and CDR2 SVGIG (reference sequence). V was clipped by 2 bases and J by 2 bases, with 10 bases between them. The clonotype originates from a woman aged 40 to 55 in good health. Some clones in this sample may be carry-over from other donors' samples. The sample was PBMCs. The chain joins TRBV30 to TRBJ2-6; D may be TRBD1 (6 bases). The CDR3 region is CAWSRRGTGANVLTF. In nucleotides, the CDR3 is TGTGCCTGGAGTCGAAGGGGGACTGGGGCCAACGTCCTGACTTTC.